This T cell receptor (beta chain) was sequenced during a study of T cell repertoires in cytomegalovirus infection. The CDR3 is 12 residues long. V dropped 5 bases and J dropped 8 bases, with 10 bases sitting between them. Germline V gene data show CDR1 as GTSNPN and CDR2 as SVGIG (reference sequence). With respect to this clonotype: Its antigen is undetermined.

TCRdb re-derived calls from the reads in MiXCR, one entry per CDR3 protein. The table records 140,000 to 150,000 distinct CDR3 sequences, approximately 30% of them present only once. The V gene is TRBV30, the J gene TRBJ1-6; tentatively, D is TRBD1 (5 bases). The sequences come from CD8+ T cells from cultured PBMCs, collected from culture after CMV antigen stimulation. The source of this sequence is a human donor in good health (CMV status not recorded). Some clones in this sample may be carry-over from other donors' samples. The CDR3 sequence is CAWAPGDSPLHF. CDR3 bases: TGTGCCTGGGCTCCGGGGGATTCACCCCTCCACTTT. Supplemented by reference TRBV30 and TRBJ1-6, the full variable domain reads SQTIHQWPATLVQPVGSPLSLECTVEGTSNPNLYWYRQAAGRGLQLLFYSVGIGQISSEVPQNLSASRPQDRQFILSSKKLLLSDSGFYLCAWAPGDSPLHFGNGTRLTVT.